One T cell receptor beta chain is described in this entry. Its antigen remains undetermined. No per-base quality is available; no much larger clone lies one base away. The entry originates in a study of human T cells and chemical hapten exposure (dated by TCRdb to the early 2020s). About the study as a whole: Libraries were combined into a pool for sequencing, and differences in TCR yield between samples came mainly from small differences in library volumes within the pool. Each blood RNA sample was used to sequence both TCR alpha and TCR beta chains. This study followed changes in the peripheral blood TCR repertoire in vivo during primary and secondary sensitization of alopecia patients to the hapten diphenylcyclopropenone (DPC).

Library generation was performed with RACE. The sample was run on a NextSeq 500. During library preparation, unique molecular identifiers were attached to individual cDNA molecules so that TCRs could be counted quantitatively and reproducibly. The source study handled its data this way. Samples had a median of approximately 93,000 TCRs, with a range from roughly 20,000 to 690,600. The Decombinator software suite was used to annotate the V, J and CDR3 of the TCR reads. To make PS versus PT1 abundance plots, every sample was subsampled to the same number of TCRs (28,000). Expanded TCRs were defined as absent before sensitization and observed at least eight times at the 2-week time point. TCRdb passed the public sequencing reads through fastp at Q25 and MiXCR, retaining productive beta sequences. Under each unique CDR3 protein, matching rows form one entry showing the most common genes and DNA. For this entry, the V and J calls and clone size follow TCRdb and not the study's own pipeline. The table for this sample lists roughly 130,000 distinct CDR3 sequences; more than 7.5% of them were counted only once. The ten largest clones capture roughly 2% of the sample.

What the authors observed across the whole study: No change with DPC sensitization was found in the number of TCRs above 1 in 1000 frequency, and no evidence of global repertoire structure alterations was found. After repeated subsampling, the strength of the expansion versus patch-test correlation and the threshold at which it became significant changed.

Including the terminal cysteine and phenylalanine, the CDR3 comprises 17 residues. The kept DNA is CDR3 alone, 51 bases in frame from the first base. Based on the germline V gene, the CDR1 and CDR2 sequences are SNHLY and FYNNEI. V has 9 bases trimmed and J has 2 bases trimmed; junction bases matching no gene number 18. Sample time point, as interpreted from the label and publication: healthy volunteer bleed at 2 weeks. Total RNA was extracted from unfractionated whole blood collected in Tempus Blood RNA tubes. About 5 healthy volunteers served as TCR sequencing controls and were bled at day 0, 2 weeks and 6 weeks.

The source is a male donor in good health. Some clones in this sample may be carry-over from other donors' samples. The specimen was whole blood. The chain is encoded by TRBV2 joined to TRBJ1-1; TRBD1 matches 7 bases in the middle. The base sequence is TGTGCCAGTTCCTATCGCGGGACAGAGTTTTTTAACACTGAAGCTTTCTTT. This translates into CASSYRGTEFFNTEAFF.